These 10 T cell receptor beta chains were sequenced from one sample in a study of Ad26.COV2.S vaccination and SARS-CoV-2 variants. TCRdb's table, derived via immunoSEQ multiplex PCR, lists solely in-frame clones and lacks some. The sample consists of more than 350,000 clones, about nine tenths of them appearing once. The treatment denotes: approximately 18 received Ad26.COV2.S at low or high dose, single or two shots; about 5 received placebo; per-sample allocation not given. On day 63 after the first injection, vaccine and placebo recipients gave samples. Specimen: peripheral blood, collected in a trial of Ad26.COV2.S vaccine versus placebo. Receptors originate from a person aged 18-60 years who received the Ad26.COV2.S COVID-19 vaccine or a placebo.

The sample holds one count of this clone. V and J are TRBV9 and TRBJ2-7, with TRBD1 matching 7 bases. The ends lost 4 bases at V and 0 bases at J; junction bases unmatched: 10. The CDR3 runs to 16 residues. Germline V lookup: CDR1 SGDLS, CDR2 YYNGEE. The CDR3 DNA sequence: TGTGCCAGCAGCTTTCCCCGGGACAGCCCCTCCTACGAGCAGTACTTC. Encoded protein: CASSFPRDSPSYEQYF.

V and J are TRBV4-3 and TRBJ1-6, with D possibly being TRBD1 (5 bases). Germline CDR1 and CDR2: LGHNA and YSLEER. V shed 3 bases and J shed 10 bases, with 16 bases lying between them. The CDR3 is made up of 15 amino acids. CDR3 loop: CASSHEGPPGSPLHF. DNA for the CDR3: TGCGCCAGCAGCCATGAGGGGCCCCCTGGGTCACCCCTCCACTTT.

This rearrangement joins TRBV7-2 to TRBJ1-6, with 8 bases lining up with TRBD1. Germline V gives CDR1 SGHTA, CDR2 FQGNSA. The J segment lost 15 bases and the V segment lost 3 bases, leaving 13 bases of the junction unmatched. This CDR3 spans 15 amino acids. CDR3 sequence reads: CASSFLDGQGHVLHF. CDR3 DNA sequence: TGTGCCAGCAGCTTCCTTGATGGACAGGGTCATGTCCTCCACTTT.

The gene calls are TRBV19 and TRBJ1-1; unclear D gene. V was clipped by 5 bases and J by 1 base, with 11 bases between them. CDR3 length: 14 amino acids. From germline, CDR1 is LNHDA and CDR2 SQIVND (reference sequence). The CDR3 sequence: CASSPLGPNTEAFF. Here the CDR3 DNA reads TGTGCCAGTAGTCCCCTCGGGCCGAACACTGAAGCTTTCTTT.

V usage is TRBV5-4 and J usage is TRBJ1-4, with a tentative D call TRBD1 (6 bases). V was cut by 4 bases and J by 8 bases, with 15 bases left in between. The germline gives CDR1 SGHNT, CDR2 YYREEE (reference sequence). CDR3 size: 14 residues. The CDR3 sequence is CASSLRDGGEKLFF. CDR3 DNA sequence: TGTGCCAGCAGCCTACGGGACGGGGGCGAAAAACTGTTTTTT.

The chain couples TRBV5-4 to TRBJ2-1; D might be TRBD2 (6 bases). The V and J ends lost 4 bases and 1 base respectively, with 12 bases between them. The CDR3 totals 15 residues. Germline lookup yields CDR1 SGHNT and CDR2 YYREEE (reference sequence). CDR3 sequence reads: CASSAAGSSYNEQFF. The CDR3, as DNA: TGTGCCAGCAGCGCAGCGGGCTCATCCTACAATGAGCAGTTCTTC.

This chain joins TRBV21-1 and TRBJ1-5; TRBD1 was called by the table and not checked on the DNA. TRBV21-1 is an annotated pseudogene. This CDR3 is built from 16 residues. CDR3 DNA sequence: TGTGCCAGCAGCAAAGCCCCGGACATTTTCAATCAGCCCCAGCATTTT. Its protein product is CASSKAPDIFNQPQHF.

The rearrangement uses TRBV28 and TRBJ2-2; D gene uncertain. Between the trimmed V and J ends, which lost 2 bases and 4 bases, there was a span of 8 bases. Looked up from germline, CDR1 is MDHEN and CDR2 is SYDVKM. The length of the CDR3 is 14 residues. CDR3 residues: CASSLTVGTGELFF. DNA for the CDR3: TGTGCCAGCAGTTTAACCGTAGGCACCGGGGAGCTGTTTTTT.

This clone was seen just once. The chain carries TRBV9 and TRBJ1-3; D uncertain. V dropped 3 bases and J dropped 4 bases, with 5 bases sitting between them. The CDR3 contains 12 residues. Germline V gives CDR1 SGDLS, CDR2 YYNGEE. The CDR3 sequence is CASSAQGNTIYF. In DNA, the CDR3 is TGTGCCAGCAGCGCCCAGGGAAACACCATATATTTT.

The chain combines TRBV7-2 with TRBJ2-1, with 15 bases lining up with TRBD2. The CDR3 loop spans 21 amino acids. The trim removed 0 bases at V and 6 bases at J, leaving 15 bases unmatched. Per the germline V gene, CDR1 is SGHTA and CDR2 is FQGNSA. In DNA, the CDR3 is TGTGCCAGCAGCTTAGCACGCACAGGCCTCGGGACTAGCGGGAGGTTCAATGAGCAGTTCTTC. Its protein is CASSLARTGLGTSGRFNEQFF.